This paragraph reports one T cell receptor (beta chain). The length of the CDR3 is 16 residues. Germline V gene lookup returns CDR1 ENHRY and CDR2 SYGVKD. J gave up 2 bases and V 6 bases, and 10 bases lay outside the gene matches. Only in-frame clones appear in the TCRdb table, and some are missing; sequencing was by immunoSEQ multiplex PCR. The repertoire includes approximately 300,000 clones, 70% to 85% of them detected once, and about 1% sits in the top ten. The data are from a study of blood T cell repertoires in COVID-19. Turning to the study itself: Sources were T cells, B-cell-depleted T cells, or PBMCs; the material itself was cDNA or gDNA.

Recruited during active infection, patients (from Seattle) were subsequently followed longitudinally. The material sequenced was peripheral blood. The receptor comes from a human donor with COVID-19, enrolled during active disease. The donor label of this sample is uncertain. The V gene is TRBV10-3, the J gene TRBJ2-5; 9 bases are a match to TRBD2. This chain's CDR3 is CAIRVAGADLQETQYF. For the CDR3, the DNA is TGTGCCATCAGAGTAGCGGGAGCGGACCTACAAGAGACCCAGTACTTC.